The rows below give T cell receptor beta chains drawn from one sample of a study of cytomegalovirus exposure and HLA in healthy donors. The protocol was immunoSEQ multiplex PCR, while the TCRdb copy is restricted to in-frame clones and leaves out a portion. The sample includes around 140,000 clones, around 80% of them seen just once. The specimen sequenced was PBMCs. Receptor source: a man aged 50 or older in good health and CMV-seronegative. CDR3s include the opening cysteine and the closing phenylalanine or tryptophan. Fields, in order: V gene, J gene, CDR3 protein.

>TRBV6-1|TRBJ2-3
CASSEALRGRISTDTQYF
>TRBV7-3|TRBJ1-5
CASSSSVNQPQHF
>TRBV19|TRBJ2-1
CASSIRSGGYNEQFF
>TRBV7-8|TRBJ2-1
CASSLAGTSYEQFF
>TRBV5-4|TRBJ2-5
CASSLEASVQETQYF
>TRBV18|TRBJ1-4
CASELGAREKLFF
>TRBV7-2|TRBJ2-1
CASSFLAVYNEQFF
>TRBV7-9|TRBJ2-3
CASSPDAAPTDTQYF
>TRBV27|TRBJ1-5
CASSFQGWQPQHF
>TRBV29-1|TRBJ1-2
CSVEPDRVGNGYTF
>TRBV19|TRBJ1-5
CASSNQGISNQPQHF
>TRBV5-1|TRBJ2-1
CASSPEVTYNEQFF
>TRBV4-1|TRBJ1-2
CASSQVFPSGPNYGYTF
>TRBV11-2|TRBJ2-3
CASSLDLVVADTQYF
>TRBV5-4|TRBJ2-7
CASSQGLVYEQYF
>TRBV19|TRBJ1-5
CASSITGGADQPQHF
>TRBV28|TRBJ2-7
CASSGGLVSSYEQYF
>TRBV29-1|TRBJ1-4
CSVEGTGGLNEKLFF
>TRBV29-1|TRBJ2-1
CSVGTGTSVYNEQFF
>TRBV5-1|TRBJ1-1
CASQLGRENTEAFF